The present TCR beta chain was sequenced within a study of T-cell reconstitution after alpha-beta-depleted transplantation in children. Points from the study as a whole: Reportedly, only several hundred clones from non-depleted graft cells drove alpha-beta T-cell counts at about two months. Surviving recipient T cells and thymic progenitors accounted for the high day-60 TCRbeta diversity observed in some patients. Newly produced T cells mostly accounted for T-cell counts and diversity one year post-transplant.

Unique molecular identifiers were used to barcode this TCRbeta library. TCRdb processed the PCR reads anew with MiXCR; each CDR3 protein has one entry. The data contain 30,000 to 40,000 distinct CDR3 sequences, approximately 6.9% of them seen just once; the ten biggest clones take up 27%. This clonotype was seen repeatedly, ten times or more. Its antigen is unknown. The sample in question was peripheral blood, obtained 60 days after TCRalphabeta/CD19-depleted stem cell transplant. The sequence came from a child younger than two who had a stem cell transplant for acute myeloid leukemia, so the T cells may come from the graft donor.

The CDR3 region has the DNA TGCGCCAGCAGCTTATACGCCCCCCAGGATACGCAGTATTTT. As protein: CASSLYAPQDTQYF. V is TRBV5-1 and J is TRBJ2-3; D remains unclear. Germline values: CDR1 SGHRS, CDR2 YFSETQ. The CDR3 is 14 amino acids. V was clipped by 2 bases and J by 6 bases, with 13 bases between them. Together with reference TRBV5-1 and TRBJ2-3, the CDR3 gives the full variable domain: KAGVTQTPRYLIKTRGQQVTLSCSPISGHRSVSWYQQTPGQGLQFLFEYFSETQRNKGNFPGRFSGRQFSNSRSEMNVSTLELGDSALYLCASSLYAPQDTQYFGPGTRLTVL.